This record concerns one T cell receptor (beta chain) sequence. It has no known antigen specificity. No much larger clonotype is one base removed from it; base qualities were not supplied. Donors were healthy HIV-negative adults with no recently reported acute infections or vaccinations. Every donor was a Caucasian adult living in Nashville, Tennessee, USA. Magnetic negative selection was used to enrich CD4+ T cells, after which naive cells were positively selected on CD45RA and the negative fraction became the memory subset. Blood was collected by leukapheresis, and PBMCs were isolated by Ficoll-Histopaque density gradient centrifugation and then cryopreserved in liquid nitrogen vapor phase. Analytical flow cytometry was used to check the purity and quantity of every magnetically sorted T cell population. From each sorted fraction, genomic DNA was isolated and quantified by UV absorbance on a Nanodrop 2000c.

The CDR3 covers 15 residues, taking in both the cysteine and the phenylalanine. The only DNA kept is the CDR3, 45 bases in frame from the first base. Clipping removes 0 bases from V and 6 bases from J, with 3 as the unmatched junction base count. Based on the germline V gene, the CDR1 and CDR2 sequences are SGHVS and FQNEAQ. The data are from a study of shared clonotypes between healthy human individuals (dated by TCRdb to the early 2020s). Regarding the complete study: The cohort comprised a couple of women and three men aged 18 to 49 years. To increase sequencing depth and limit assay-specific biases, different laboratories used diverse techniques to prepare libraries and sequence TCR repertoires. For each donor, CD4 naive and CD4 memory were each run on three plates, CD8 naive on two plates, and CD8 memory on one plate. Each donor's leukapheresis produced roughly between about 0.8 and 8.9 billion PBMCs. To estimate repertoire size and how much clonotypes are shared between individuals, the study performed deep sequencing of blood TCR repertoires from about five healthy adults.

Using the deep immunoSEQ assay, multiplex PCR amplified TCR CDR3 regions from genomic DNA. For each cell subset, the extracted genomic DNA was distributed evenly across all wells of several immunoSEQ 96-well plates, and each plate served as one replicate. For sorted subsets, each replicate PCR was loaded with 200 ng genomic DNA, equivalent to 25,000 to 35,000 T cell genomes. Purified libraries were measured with a Qubit 3.0 fluorometer, size-checked on a Bioanalyzer 2100, and measured again with the KAPA Library Quantification kit. Every immunoSEQ 96-well plate was sequenced on a dedicated single-read 150-cycle Illumina NextSeq 550 flow cell. Regarding the original processing steps: Because the immunoSEQ output held only junctional sequences and lacked quality scores, the filtering could not match the filtering applied to full-length reads. Sequences were annotated with PyIR, a Python wrapper for IgBLAST v1.9, and V/J genes and CDR3 were assigned using IMGT germline references. Reads were filtered out if the reads had weak V/J assignments (E-value above 1e-6), no CDR3, stop codons, out-of-frame junctions, or ambiguous translated residues. V3J clonotypes were defined as sequences sharing an identical inferred V gene, J gene, and CDR3 amino acid sequence. To compute the percentage overlap between repertoires, the number of shared unique clonotypes was divided by the size of the smaller repertoire. Three approaches were used to assess repertoire richness: RTK rarefaction, the Chao1 estimator, and Recon v2.1 estimates of unobserved clonotypes. Generation probabilities were computed with OLGA for all TCRbeta clonotypes obtained by the gDNA method from a handful of donors. TCRdb holds this immuneACCESS table with in-frame rearrangements only. Some clones are missing; in checked studies, unresolved V genes explain under half, and the rest has no known cause. V and J calls and clone size are given by that table; D and trimming were obtained from the DNA. The sample data list about a million clones, and around 74% of these were observed just once. Roughly 1.4% of the sample is taken by the ten largest.

What the research found in general, with its limitations: Sampling was restricted to blood, and TCR repertoires in tissues likely differ from the TCR repertoires found in blood. Naive subsets generally had larger estimated clonotype richness than memory subsets did. The small number of donors limited the genetic and exposure-history diversity represented. Even with the large sequencing depth, rarefaction of the sorted-subset datasets indicated that sequencing was incomplete. Based on pairwise subsampling, the degree of clonotype sharing among donors was expected to be affected by sequencing depth. Across several donors, approximately 5% of naive CD4, approximately 3.6% of naive CD8, about 2.3% of memory CD4, and over 0.35% of memory CD8 clonotypes were shared. Higher generation probabilities were observed for clonotypes shared by all four sorted-subset donors than for non-shared clonotypes.

This chain joins TRBV7-8 to TRBJ1-5; 9 junctional bases match TRBD1. Material for sequencing was memory CD4+ T cells sorted from blood. What this sample's cell subset or site label stands for: CD45RA-negative fraction. This clonotype was obtained from a man between 18 and 35 years old in good health. The DNA sequence reads TGTGCCAGCAGCTTAGCGTTGGGACAGGGTCAGCCCCAGCATTTT. Its protein product is CASSLALGQGQPQHF.